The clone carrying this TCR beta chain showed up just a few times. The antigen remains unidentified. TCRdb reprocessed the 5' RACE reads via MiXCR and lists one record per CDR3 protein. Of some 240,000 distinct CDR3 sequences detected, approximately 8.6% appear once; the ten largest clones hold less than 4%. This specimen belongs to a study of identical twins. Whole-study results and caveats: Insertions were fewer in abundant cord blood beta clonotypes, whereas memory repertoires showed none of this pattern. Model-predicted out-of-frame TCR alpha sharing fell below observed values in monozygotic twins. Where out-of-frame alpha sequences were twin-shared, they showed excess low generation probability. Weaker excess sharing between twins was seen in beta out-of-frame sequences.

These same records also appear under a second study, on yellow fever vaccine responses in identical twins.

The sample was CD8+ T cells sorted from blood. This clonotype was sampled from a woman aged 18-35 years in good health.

CDR3 coding DNA: TGTGCCAGCAGCCAAGGAGTGGGAGTGGGCACAGATACGCAGTATTTT. Protein sequence: CASSQGVGVGTDTQYF. The chain uses TRBV4-2 and TRBJ2-3; TRBD2 is a possible D gene (5 bases). CDR3 length equals 16 residues. Trimming removed 1 base from V and 1 base from J, with 12 bases in between. The germline V gene encodes CDR1 LGHNA and CDR2 YNFKEQ.